This TCR beta chain was sequenced for a study of long-term antiretroviral therapy in people with HIV. Overall study findings and caveats: The ART regimens used between about 2004 and 2017 may be less effective than current ones. In HIV, the repertoires covered a tighter span of CDR3 lengths than in controls.

Researchers ran immunoSEQ v3.0 at survey level. Some clones are missing from TCRdb's copy, which holds only in-frame ones; the method was immunoSEQ multiplex PCR. The sample holds around 20,000 clones, around three quarters seen once. Trimming took off 2 bases at V and 2 bases at J, with 13 bases between the two ends. The CDR3 sequence is 15 residues long. In germline, CDR1 is MNHEY, CDR2 SVGAGI. Researchers secured at least one pre-ART and at least two post-ART PBMC samples from each donor. Cryopreserved PBMC, at 1-10 million per sample, were present before DNA extraction. This clone was counted a few times. Antigen: not known.

V usage is TRBV6-5 and J usage is TRBJ2-7, with a possible D match to TRBD1 (6 bases). The sample here was unsorted PBMCs, taken 2.9 years after starting antiretroviral therapy. This clonotype was sampled from a woman in her thirties with HIV. The CDR3 here is CASSYTRTVTYEQYF. CDR3 coding DNA: TGTGCCAGCAGTTACACCCGGACAGTCACCTACGAGCAGTACTTC.